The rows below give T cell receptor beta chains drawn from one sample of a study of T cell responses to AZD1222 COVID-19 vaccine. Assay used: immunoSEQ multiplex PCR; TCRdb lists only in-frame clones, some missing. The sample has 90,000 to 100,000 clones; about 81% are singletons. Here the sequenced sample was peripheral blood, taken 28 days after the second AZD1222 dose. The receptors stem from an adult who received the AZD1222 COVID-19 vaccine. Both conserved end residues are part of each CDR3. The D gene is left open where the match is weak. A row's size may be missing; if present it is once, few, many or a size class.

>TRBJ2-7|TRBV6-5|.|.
TGTGCCAGCAGCCCCCAACAGCTCTCCTACGAGCAGTACTTC
CASSPQQLSYEQYF
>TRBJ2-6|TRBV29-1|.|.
TGCAGCGTTGAGAAGGCTGGGGCCAACGTCCTGACTTTC
CSVEKAGANVLTF
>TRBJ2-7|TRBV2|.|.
TGTGCCAGCAAATGGGGTTTCGAGCAGTACTTC
CASKWGFEQYF
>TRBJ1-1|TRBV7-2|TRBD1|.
TGTGCCAGCAGCCGGACAGGACGGGCCACTGAAGCTTTCTTT
CASSRTGRATEAFF
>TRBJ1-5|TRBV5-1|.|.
TGCGCCAGCAGCCGGTCCGGGGATGTCGAGCCCCAGCATTTT
CASSRSGDVEPQHF
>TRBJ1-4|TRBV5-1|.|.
TGCGCCAGCAGCCCATCGGTTGGGAATGAAAAACTGTTTTTT
CASSPSVGNEKLFF
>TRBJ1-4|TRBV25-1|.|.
TGTGCCAGCAGATCAGTAGAAAAACTGTTTTTT
CASRSVEKLFF
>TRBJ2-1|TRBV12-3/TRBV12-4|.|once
TGTGCCAGCAGCCCCCGCCCAAGCGGTGAGCAGTTCTTC
CASSPRPSGEQFF
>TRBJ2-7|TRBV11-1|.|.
TGTGCCAGCAGCCCTTTCATTAACTACGAGCAGTACTTC
CASSPFINYEQYF
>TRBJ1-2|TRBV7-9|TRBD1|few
TGTGCCAGCAGCTCCCCCATCGACAGGGATGGCTACACCTTC
CASSSPIDRDGYTF
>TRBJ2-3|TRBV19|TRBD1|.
TGTGCCAGTAGTATAGACTGGACAGGGAGTGGCACAGATACGCAGTATTTT
CASSIDWTGSGTDTQYF
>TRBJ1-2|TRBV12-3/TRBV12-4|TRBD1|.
TGTGCCAGCAGCCCCGGGACAGGGGATGGCTACACCTTC
CASSPGTGDGYTF
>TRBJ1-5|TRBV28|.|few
TGTGCCAGCAGCAGCGCCGGGGCCCGCAATCAGCCCCAGCATTTT
CASSSAGARNQPQHF
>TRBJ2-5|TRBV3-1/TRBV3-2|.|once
TGTGCCAGCAGCCCCCAATCTCAGGGGCAGGGGACCCAGTACTTC
CASSPQSQGQGTQYF
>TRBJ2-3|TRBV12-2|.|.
TGTGCAAGTCGCTCCGACCGGGGGCGGCCCCGGACGGGGGATACGCAGTATTTT
CASRSDRGRPRTGDTQYF
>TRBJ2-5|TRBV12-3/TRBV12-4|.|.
TGTGCCAGCAGTTCCGAAGAGACCCAGTACTTC
CASSSEETQYF
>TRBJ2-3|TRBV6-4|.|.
TGTGCCAGCTTCCACCTAAAGAGCACAGATACGCAGTATTTT
CASFHLKSTDTQYF
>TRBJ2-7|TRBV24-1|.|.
TGTGCCACACCTAAGTTGGGGAGAGTCTCCTACGAGCAGTACTTC
CATPKLGRVSYEQYF
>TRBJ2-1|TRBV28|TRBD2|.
TGTGCCAGCAGTTTAGCGGGAGGGTCAAATGAGCAGTTCTTC
CASSLAGGSNEQFF
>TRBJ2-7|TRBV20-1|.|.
TGCAGTGCTTGGCCTTACGAGCAGTACTTC
CSAWPYEQYF
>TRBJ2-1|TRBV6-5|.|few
TGTGCCAGCAGTCGGCCCTACAATGAGCAGTTCTTC
CASSRPYNEQFF
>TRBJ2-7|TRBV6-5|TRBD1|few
TGTGCCAGCAGTTACTCGATAAACAGGGGGATGGAAGAGCAGTACTTC
CASSYSINRGMEEQYF
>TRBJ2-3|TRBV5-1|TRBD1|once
TGCGCCAGCCTCGACAGGGCCAGCACAGATACGCAGTATTTT
CASLDRASTDTQYF
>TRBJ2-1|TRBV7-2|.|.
TGTGCCAGCAGCTTAGGGGGGAGTGGGTCCTACAATGAGCAGTTCTTC
CASSLGGSGSYNEQFF
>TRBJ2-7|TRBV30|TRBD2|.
TGTGCCTGGAGTGTAAAGGAAGCGGGAGCCTACGAGCAGTACTTC
CAWSVKEAGAYEQYF
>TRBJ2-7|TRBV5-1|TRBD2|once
TGCGCCAGCGCACCGGGACTAGCGGGAGAAGAGCAGTACTTC
CASAPGLAGEEQYF
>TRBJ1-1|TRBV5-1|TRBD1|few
TGCGCCAGCAGCTTGGATGGGACAGCCATGAACACTGAAGCTTTCTTT
CASSLDGTAMNTEAFF
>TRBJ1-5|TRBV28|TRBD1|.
TGTGCCAGCAGCCCTAGACAGGGGCTTTATCAGCCCCAGCATTTT
CASSPRQGLYQPQHF
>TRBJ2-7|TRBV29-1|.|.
TGCAGCGTTGGGGTGAGGGCCTACGAGCAGTACTTC
CSVGVRAYEQYF
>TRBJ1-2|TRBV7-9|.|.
TGTGCCAGCAGCCTCCAGGGACCGGCGGAGTCAGGTGGCTACACCTTC
CASSLQGPAESGGYTF
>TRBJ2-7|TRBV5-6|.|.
TGTGCCAGCAGCTTGGCCAGGGCCCACGAGCAGTACTTC
CASSLARAHEQYF
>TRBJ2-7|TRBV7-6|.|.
TGTGCCAGCAGCTTACAAGCGGTGCCCACCTACGAGCAGTACTTC
CASSLQAVPTYEQYF
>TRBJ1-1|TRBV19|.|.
TGTGCCAGTAGTACTCCCGCGGGGATGGTGAACACTGAAGCTTTCTTT
CASSTPAGMVNTEAFF
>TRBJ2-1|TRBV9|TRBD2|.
TGTGCCAGCAGCGATATAGCGGGAGGGGCCGATGAGCAGTTCTTC
CASSDIAGGADEQFF
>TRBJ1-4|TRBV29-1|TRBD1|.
TGCAGCGGAGGGACAGGGAGAACTGAAAAACTGTTTTTT
CSGGTGRTEKLFF
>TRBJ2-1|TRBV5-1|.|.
TGCGCCAGCAGCTTCGAGGGTGGCAATGAGCAGTTCTTC
CASSFEGGNEQFF
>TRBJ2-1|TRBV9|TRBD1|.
TGTGCCAGCAGCGCCAGGACAGGTCTCCAGACTGCTCAATTAAGCTCCTACAATGAGCAGTTCTTC
CASSARTGLQTAQLSSYNEQFF
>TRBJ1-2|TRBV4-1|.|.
TGCGCCAGCAGCCAAGGTGCGCCAGGGGATCTCTACGGCTACACCTTC
CASSQGAPGDLYGYTF